This T cell receptor beta chain appears in the sequencing data of a study of T cells after yellow fever vaccination. Turning to the study itself: Those fractions that held only low numbers of cells were prepared using the SMART-Seq v4 Ultra Low Input RNA kit.

This CDR3 is 16 amino acids long. Per germline, CDR1 KGHSH and CDR2 LQKENI. Trimming at V came to 6 bases and at J to 2 bases, leaving 10 bases not matched to a gene. This clonotype has just one count. The authors made TCR cDNA by 5'RACE template switching, adding a universal primer site and UMIs. TCRdb called the 5' RACE reads again in MiXCR, with one record for every CDR3 protein. The table has 150,000 to 200,000 distinct CDR3 sequences, approximately 11% seen once; the top ten hold approximately 34%. The chain joins TRBV18 to TRBJ2-1, with 7 bases lining up with TRBD1. This TCR came from a young man who received the YFV17D yellow fever vaccine. This material consisted of CD8+ T cells sorted from PBMCs, taken 15 days after the yellow fever booster vaccination. The CDR3 DNA reads as TGTGCCAGCTCTCAGAGACCGACAGGGCCCTACAATGAGCAGTTCTTC. Residues: CASSQRPTGPYNEQFF.